The clone carrying this TCR beta chain was detected only a few times. This entry comes from a study of T cells in Graves' hyperthyroidism and ophthalmopathy. Looked up from germline, CDR1 is SGHTS and CDR2 is YDEGEE. The germline V and J ends were trimmed by 2 bases and 10 bases, with 9 bases remaining between them. This CDR3 is built from 11 residues. Amplification of TCR beta CDR3 regions used RNA as the template. The study used the HTBI primer set for a first-round RT-PCR of the TCR CDR3. MiXCR, run by TCRdb on the multiplex PCR reads, gives a single entry per CDR3 protein. The sample carries 490,000 or so distinct CDR3 sequences, about 22% recorded once.

The sequencing sample was made of blood. This TCR was recovered from a woman aged 70-85 years with Graves' ophthalmopathy. The chain employs TRBV5-8 and TRBJ1-1; D gene unclear. The DNA for the CDR3 is TGTGCCAGCAGCTTAGGGTTCGGAGCTTTCTTT. This encodes CASSLGFGAFF.